The present entry profiles one T cell receptor beta chain with its context. This clone was seen only once. No cognate antigen has been identified for it. No base qualities exist here, and no much larger clone lies one base off it. The donors were healthy, HIV-negative adults who had no recently reported acute infections or vaccinations. Only Caucasian adults living in Nashville, Tennessee, USA were represented among the donors. Magnetic negative selection was used to enrich CD4+ T cells, after which naive cells were positively selected on CD45RA and the negative fraction became the memory subset. After blood collection by leukapheresis, PBMCs were isolated using Ficoll-Histopaque density gradient centrifugation and then cryopreserved in the vapor phase of liquid nitrogen. Analytical flow cytometry was used to check the purity and quantity of every magnetically sorted T cell population. Genomic DNA was isolated from every sorted fraction and measured by UV absorbance on a Nanodrop 2000c.

The data stem from a study of shared clonotypes between healthy human individuals (dated by TCRdb to the early 2020s). Regarding the study in general: A few men and two women, aged 18 to 49 years, made up the cohort. To estimate repertoire size and how much clonotype sharing occurs between individuals, the study deeply sequenced the blood TCR repertoires of several healthy adults. To increase sequencing depth and limit assay-specific biases, different laboratories used diverse techniques to prepare libraries and sequence TCR repertoires. For each donor, CD4 naive and CD4 memory were each run on three plates, CD8 naive on two plates, and CD8 memory on one plate. Leukapheresis yielded between about 0.85 and 10 billion PBMCs per donor.

From a lookup of the germline V gene, CDR1 and CDR2 are SGDLS and YYNGEE. From the cysteine through the phenylalanine, the CDR3 covers 12 amino acids. CDR3 DNA only is kept here, 36 bases in frame from base 1. The junction carries 9 bases between V and J, which are trimmed by 4 bases and 5 bases respectively. What the authors observed across the whole study: Because the study included a small number of donors, the genetic and exposure-history diversity represented was limited. About 5% of naive CD4, around 3.5% of naive CD8, roughly 2.4% of memory CD4, and roughly 0.4% of memory CD8 clonotypes were shared across several donors. Compared with non-shared clonotypes, clonotypes shared by all four sorted-subset donors had higher generation probabilities. Larger estimated clonotype richness was generally found for naive subsets than for memory subsets. Based on pairwise subsampling, the degree of clonotype sharing among donors was expected to be affected by sequencing depth. Incomplete sequencing was indicated by rarefaction of sorted-subset datasets, despite the large sequencing depth. Sampling was limited to blood, and TCR repertoires in tissue likely differ from TCR repertoires in blood.

Using the deep immunoSEQ assay, multiplex PCR amplified TCR CDR3 regions from genomic DNA. Extracted genomic DNA from each cell subset was distributed evenly across all wells of several immunoSEQ 96-well plates, and each plate was treated as a replicate. For sorted subsets, each replicate PCR was loaded with 200 to 250 ng genomic DNA, equivalent to 32,000 or so T cell genomes. Purified libraries were measured with a Qubit 3.0 fluorometer, size-checked on a Bioanalyzer 2100, and measured again with the KAPA Library Quantification kit. Each immunoSEQ 96-well plate was sequenced on its own single-read 150-cycle Illumina NextSeq 550 flow cell. The original pipeline was this. Because the immunoSEQ output held only junctional sequences and lacked quality scores, the filtering could not match the filtering applied to full-length reads. Sequences were annotated with PyIR, a Python wrapper for IgBLAST v1.9, using IMGT germline references to assign V/J genes and CDR3. Reads were removed for weak V/J assignments (E-value above 1e-6), missing CDR3, stop codons, out-of-frame junctions, or ambiguous translated residues. V3J clonotypes were defined as sequences sharing an identical inferred V gene, J gene, and CDR3 amino acid sequence. To compute the percentage overlap between repertoires, the number of shared unique clonotypes was divided by the size of the smaller repertoire. RTK rarefaction, the Chao1 estimator, and Recon v2.1 estimates of unobserved clonotypes were used to assess repertoire richness. Generation probabilities for all TCRbeta clonotypes obtained by the gDNA method from a handful of donors were computed using OLGA. Here the immuneACCESS table is served through TCRdb, limited to in-frame sequences with V and J called. Missing clones are a known gap in these copies; in checked studies unresolved V genes cover under half, and the rest lacks a known reason. The V and J calls and clone size are taken from that table; D and trimming were inferred from the DNA. The sample table records about 2.4 million clones; roughly 93% of these occur just once. The top ten clonotypes cover 0.36% of the sample.

The sequence joins TRBV9 to TRBJ2-5; no D gene is confidently identified. This clonotype was obtained from a man aged 18-30 years in good health. Some clones in this sample may be carry-over from other donors' samples. Sequenced material: naive CD4+ T cells from PBMCs. The sample's cell subset or site label, in plain terms: CD45RA+ positively selected. The DNA sequence reads TGTGCCAGCAGCCCTCCCATTGAGACCCAGTACTTC. It translates to CASSPPIETQYF.